One sample yielded the 14 T cell receptor beta chains listed below, sequenced in a study of shared clonotypes between healthy human individuals. Naive CD8 cells lacked CD45RO and underwent positive selection for CCR7, leaving out terminally differentiated effector memory CD45RA+ cells. This table comes from immunoSEQ multiplex PCR, and its TCRdb copy is limited to in-frame clones, with some not included. The sample has about 650,000 clones, around 95% seen once. The source material was naive CD8+ T cells sorted from blood. Source of these receptors: a young woman in good health.

V is TRBV27 and J is TRBJ2-2; D possibly uses TRBD1 or TRBD2 (5 bases each). The CDR3 totals 14 residues. V was pared by 3 bases and J by 4 bases, with 9 bases between. The germline gives CDR1 MNHEY, CDR2 SMNVEV (reference sequence). The CDR3 nucleotides read TGTGCCAGCAGTTTCGTGGGGGTCACCGGGGAGCTGTTTTTT. Amino acid sequence: CASSFVGVTGELFF.

The rearrangement links TRBV10-2 to TRBJ1-1; the D is unclear. Germline-derived CDR1 and CDR2 are WSHSY and SAAADI. The V gene lost 3 bases and the J gene lost 6 bases, with 8 bases spanning the gap. CDR3 size: 12 residues. The CDR3 DNA sequence: TGCGCCAGCAGTGACATGCCAGCTGAAGCTTTCTTT. Protein product: CASSDMPAEAFF.

The CDR3 loop reads CASSLTGTTTEKLFF. The CDR3 bases are TGTGCCAGCAGCTTAACCGGGACAACCACCGAAAAACTGTTTTTT. This chain connects TRBV7-2 to TRBJ1-4; D may be TRBD1 (6 bases). The CDR3 is 15 residues long. From germline, CDR1 is SGHTA and CDR2 FQGNSA. V was shortened by 2 bases and J by 8 bases, with 15 bases between the two germline ends.

This chain uses TRBV5-5 with TRBJ2-2; 11 nucleotides agree with TRBD2. V lost 1 base and J lost 3; bases outside the gene matches: 8. Per germline, CDR1 SGHKS and CDR2 YYEKEE (reference sequence). CDR3 size: 18 residues. The CDR3 is CASSLWVAGGPDTGELFF. CDR3 bases: TGTGCCAGCAGCTTGTGGGTAGCGGGAGGGCCTGACACCGGGGAGCTGTTTTTT.

The chain employs TRBV28 and TRBJ1-4; a possible D gene is TRBD1 (5 bases). Germline-derived CDR1 and CDR2 are MDHEN and SYDVKM. Trimming removed 5 bases at V and 2 bases at J, with 9 bases between. The length of the CDR3 is 14 residues. For the CDR3, the DNA is TGTGCCAGCAGTCTAAGACAGACTAATGAAAAACTGTTTTTT. It encodes CASSLRQTNEKLFF.

The chain recombines TRBV19 with TRBJ1-2; D unclear. Trimming removed 1 base at V and 8 bases at J, with 5 bases between. Germline V gene sequence: CDR1 LNHDA, CDR2 SQIVND (reference sequence). There are 11 residues in the CDR3. The CDR3 loop reads CASSIGVGYTF. The CDR3 coding sequence is TGTGCCAGTAGTATAGGTGTCGGCTACACCTTC.

In regard to this clone: Other nucleotide sequences in the sample specify the same CDR3. The genes are TRBV7-9 and TRBJ1-1; D unresolved. With 2 bases removed from V and 1 base from J, the gap between germline ends came to 5 bases. CDR3 length equals 13 residues. Germline CDR1 reads SEHNR; CDR2 reads FQNEAQ (reference sequence). The CDR3 reads CASSLPGNTEAFF. For the CDR3, the DNA is TGTGCCAGCAGCTTACCAGGGAACACTGAAGCTTTCTTT.

The V gene is TRBV15, the J gene TRBJ2-6; the D is unclear. This CDR3 has 16 residues. Germline lookup yields CDR1 LNHNV and CDR2 YYDKDF (reference sequence). DNA for the CDR3: TGTGCAATCGAGGCCGTTTTAAGCTCTGGGGCCAACGTCCTGACTTTC. This translates into CAIEAVLSSGANVLTF.

This clone was seen a single time. V and J are TRBV5-4 and TRBJ2-2; D is unclear. The CDR3 totals 14 residues. Germline CDR1 and CDR2: SGHNT and YYREEE (reference sequence). V lost 4 bases and J lost 5, with 12 bases in between. CDR3 sequence: CASSLPSETGELFF. The CDR3 DNA reads TGTGCCAGCAGCCTCCCCAGTGAGACCGGGGAGCTGTTTTTT.

This chain uses TRBV7-9 with TRBJ2-5; possible D gene TRBD1, 6 bases. The CDR3 is 14 amino acids. Between the trimmed V and J ends, which lost 5 bases and 4 bases, there was a span of 14 bases. The germline CDR1 and CDR2 sequences are SEHNR and FQNEAQ (reference sequence). The DNA of the CDR3 is TGTGCCAGCAGCGCAACAGGGCTTCCAGAGACCCAGTACTTC. It codes for CASSATGLPETQYF.

The rearrangement links TRBV11-2 to TRBJ2-1, with D possibly matching TRBD1 (5 bases). V dropped 0 bases and J dropped 0 bases, with 9 bases sitting between them. The CDR3 extends over 16 amino acids. Germline loops: CDR1 SGHAT, CDR2 FQNNGV. The CDR3 spells CASSLDGDSSYNEQFF. CDR3 bases: TGTGCCAGCAGCTTAGACGGAGACAGCTCCTACAATGAGCAGTTCTTC.

This chain uses TRBV19 with TRBJ2-7, with D hard to call. The V and J ends lost 5 bases and 2 bases respectively, with 13 bases between them. CDR1 and CDR2 from the germline V gene are LNHDA and SQIVND (reference sequence). This CDR3 has 14 amino acids. CDR3 coding DNA: TGTGCCAGTAGTCCCCGAAGACTTACCTACGAGCAGTACTTC. Protein product: CASSPRRLTYEQYF.

The chain employs TRBV19 and TRBJ2-1; 11 nucleotides match TRBD2. Germline V gene lookup returns CDR1 LNHDA and CDR2 SQIVND (reference sequence). The CDR3 runs to 16 residues. V lost 7 bases and J lost 0; bases outside the gene matches: 5. The CDR3 sequence is CASTMGLAASYNEQFF. For the CDR3, the DNA is TGTGCCAGTACCATGGGACTAGCGGCCTCCTACAATGAGCAGTTCTTC.

The rearrangement links TRBV27 to TRBJ1-2, with a weak D call TRBD1 (6 bases). V gave up 6 bases and J gave up 6 bases, with 14 bases separating them. CDR1 and CDR2 (germline): MNHEY, SMNVEV (reference sequence). CDR3 length: 13 amino acids. The CDR3 nucleotides are TGTGCCAGCAGACCTCCCAGGGACAATGGCTACACCTTC. Translation gives CASRPPRDNGYTF.